The 30 T cell receptor beta chains below come from one sample, sequenced in a study of T cell repertoires in cytomegalovirus infection. Via MiXCR, TCRdb re-called the reads, giving one row per CDR3 protein. The sample yields some 77,000 distinct CDR3 sequences, around 3.4% seen once. Sequencing used PBMCs. The origin of the receptors is a human donor in good health (CMV status not recorded). Some clones in this sample may be carry-over from other donors' samples.

This clonotype was recorded many times. The genes are TRBV7-3 and TRBJ1-6, with a possible D match to TRBD1 (6 bases). V lost 3 bases and J 8 bases, leaving 14 bases between the germline ends. The CDR3 extends over 15 amino acids. CDR1 is SGHTA, CDR2 FQGTGA, per germline. CDR3 in amino acids: CASSLGTGQYSPLHF. In nucleotides, the CDR3 is TGTGCCAGCAGCTTGGGGACCGGACAGTATTCACCCCTCCACTTT.

This clonotype was seen ten or more times. The gene calls are TRBV20-1 and TRBJ2-1, with D possibly TRBD1 on 5 matching bases. There are 13 residues in the CDR3. Germline assignment: CDR1 DFQATT and CDR2 SNEGSKA (reference sequence). CDR3 sequence: CASLGLGSNEQFF. CDR3 nucleotides: TGCGCAAGCTTGGGGCTTGGGTCCAATGAGCAGTTCTTC.

This clonotype was seen ten or more times. CDR3 amino acids: CSVESHPNYGYTF. The DNA of the CDR3 is TGCAGCGTTGAAAGCCACCCCAACTATGGCTACACCTTC. The chain is built from TRBV29-1 and TRBJ1-2; D ambiguous. Germline CDR1 and CDR2: SQVTM and ANQGSEA. V was cut by 2 bases and J by 2 bases, with 9 bases left in between. The CDR3 sequence is 13 residues long.

This clonotype was seen ten or more times. The V call is TRBV6-2 or TRBV6-3, the J call TRBJ2-7; tentative D call: TRBD1 (5 bases). The germline CDR1 and CDR2 sequences are MNHEY and SVGEGT. Trimming took off 6 bases at V and 4 bases at J, with 7 bases between the two ends. This CDR3 comprises 11 residues. CDR3 region: CASRSGYEQYF. The CDR3 DNA sequence: TGTGCCAGCAGATCAGGGTACGAGCAGTACTTC.

This clonotype was counted ten times or more. The chain carries TRBV4-1 and TRBJ1-1; no clear D. Per germline, CDR1 MGHRA and CDR2 YSYEKL. V was clipped by 1 base and J by 2 bases, with 11 bases between them. This CDR3 spans 15 amino acids. The CDR3 DNA reads TGCGCCAGCAGCCAAGCCCCTTCGATAAACACTGAAGCTTTCTTT. This encodes CASSQAPSINTEAFF.

This clonotype was recorded many times. The V and J genes are TRBV7-9 and TRBJ2-4; D is unclear. V lost 5 bases and J 9 bases, leaving 11 bases between the germline ends. Germline V gene sequence: CDR1 SEHNR, CDR2 FQNEAQ (reference sequence). This CDR3 contains 12 residues. CDR3 residues: CASSPPLGIQYF. CDR3 sequence (DNA): TGTGCCAGCAGCCCGCCTTTGGGCATTCAGTACTTC.

This clonotype was recorded many times. This chain uses TRBV7-6 with TRBJ1-2; weak D call: TRBD1 (5 bases). Between the trimmed V and J ends, which lost 1 base and 3 bases, there was a span of 12 bases. Germline assignment: CDR1 SGHVS and CDR2 FNYEAQ. This CDR3 is built from 15 residues. CDR3 in amino acids: CASSLGGRGDYGYTF. In DNA, the CDR3 is TGTGCCAGCAGCTTAGGAGGACGGGGGGACTATGGCTACACCTTC.

This clonotype was seen ten or more times. The rearrangement uses TRBV7-2 and TRBJ2-7; 10 bases match TRBD2. This CDR3 spans 15 amino acids. V trimming: 0 bases; J trimming: 4 bases; junction bases outside the gene matches: 3. From germline, CDR1 is SGHTA and CDR2 FQGNSA. CDR3 sequence reads: CASSLAASGGYEQYF. The CDR3, as DNA: TGTGCCAGCAGCTTAGCCGCTAGCGGGGGTTACGAGCAGTACTTC.

There are many counts of this clonotype. An end of the junction does not agree with germline; a read error may underlie this. This sequence joins TRBV2 and TRBJ2-7; possibly TRBD1 for D (6 bases). Per the germline V gene, CDR1 is SNHLY and CDR2 is FYNNEI. The CDR3 contains 17 residues. This CDR3 reads CASRESPIRDNTYEQYF. In DNA form, the CDR3 reads TGTGCCAGCCGTGAATCGCCCATCCGGGACAACACCTACGAGCAGTACTTC.

This clonotype was counted many times. The gene calls are TRBV6-2 or TRBV6-3 and TRBJ2-1, with TRBD2 matching 10 bases. The germline V gene encodes CDR1 MNHEY and CDR2 SVGEGT. This CDR3 comprises 13 residues. V was clipped by 0 bases and J by 10 bases; unmatched bases: 0. The CDR3 sequence is CASSYSLAGEQFF. The CDR3 region has the DNA TGTGCCAGCAGTTACTCACTAGCGGGGGAGCAGTTCTTC.

The table lists this clonotype with many counts. J is TRBJ2-2 and V is TRBV20-1; D gene ambiguous. This CDR3 region has 12 residues. V lost 2 bases, J lost 3 bases, and 4 bases lay in between. CDR1 DFQATT and CDR2 SNEGSKA come from the germline V gene (reference sequence). Written as DNA, the CDR3 is TGCAGTGCTAGACCGTACACCGGGGAGCTGTTTTTT. Encoded protein: CSARPYTGELFF.

This clonotype was counted many times. CDR3 amino acids: CASSTRTFLRQFF. The DNA for the CDR3 is TGTGCCAGCAGTACCCGAACTTTCCTTCGCCAGTTCTTC. V gene TRBV6-8 combines with J gene TRBJ2-1; D remains ambiguous. The CDR3 contains 13 residues. Germline CDR1 is MNHGY and CDR2 is SAAAGT. Between the trimmed V and J ends, which lost 5 bases and 13 bases, there was a span of 18 bases.

This clonotype was seen repeatedly, ten times or more. V usage is TRBV6-5 and J usage is TRBJ2-7; D might be TRBD2 (5 bases). This CDR3 has 14 residues. Trimming took off 2 bases at V and 2 bases at J, with 10 bases between the two ends. Germline loops: CDR1 MNHEY, CDR2 SVGAGI. The CDR3 bases are TGTGCCAGCAGTTACGAGGGCAGAACCTACGAGCAGTACTTC. This codes for CASSYEGRTYEQYF.

This clonotype was found many times. The V gene is TRBV28, the J gene TRBJ1-5, with D hard to call. The CDR3 loop spans 13 amino acids. Trimming removed 3 bases at V and 6 bases at J, with 9 bases between. Germline assignment: CDR1 MDHEN and CDR2 SYDVKM. CDR3 bases: TGTGCCAGCAGTTTCCGTACGGGTCAGCCCCAGCATTTT. Residues: CASSFRTGQPQHF.

This clonotype has a count of ten or more. The chain recombines TRBV7-9 with TRBJ1-2, with D possibly TRBD1 on 6 matching bases. Trimming stripped 1 base from V and 5 bases from J, with 11 bases between. This CDR3 is 14 amino acids long. CDR1 SEHNR and CDR2 FQNEAQ come from the germline V gene (reference sequence). This CDR3 is CASSLGGTRYGYTF. Here the CDR3 DNA reads TGTGCCAGCAGCTTAGGCGGGACAAGATATGGCTACACCTTC.

This clonotype was observed many times. This chain joins TRBV7-2 and TRBJ1-6; 7 bases agree with TRBD1. The J segment lost 14 bases and the V segment lost 0 bases, leaving 7 bases of the junction unmatched. Looked up from germline, CDR1 is SGHTA and CDR2 is FQGNSA. CDR3 length: 14 residues. The CDR3 loop is CASSLAQGSFTLHF. CDR3 bases: TGTGCCAGCAGCTTAGCACAGGGGAGCTTCACCCTCCACTTT.

This clonotype was seen repeatedly, ten times or more. The rearrangement links TRBV19 to TRBJ1-1, with 7 bases that match TRBD1. Germline V gives CDR1 LNHDA, CDR2 SQIVND (reference sequence). V lost 4 bases and J lost 5; bases outside the gene matches: 7. The CDR3 sequence is 14 residues long. The CDR3 DNA reads as TGTGCCAGTAGTACTCGACAGGGATTTACTGAAGCTTTCTTT. Amino acid sequence: CASSTRQGFTEAFF.

This clonotype showed up many times. This rearrangement joins TRBV3-1 to TRBJ2-5, with D unclear. Germline V gives CDR1 LGHDT, CDR2 YNNKEL (reference sequence). V lost 4 bases and J 5 bases, leaving 11 bases between the germline ends. This CDR3 is built from 13 residues. CDR3 DNA: TGTGCCAGCAGCCCAGTTCCAGCGGAGACCCAGTACTTC. This sequence encodes CASSPVPAETQYF.

This clonotype was picked up many times. CDR3 DNA sequence: TGTGCCAGCAGCTTACCAACCGCAGGGGATGAGCAGTACTTC. Its protein is CASSLPTAGDEQYF. The V call is TRBV7-9, the J call TRBJ2-7; weak D call: TRBD1 (6 bases). Trimming removed 2 bases from V and 7 bases from J, with 15 bases in between. The CDR3 contains 14 residues. Germline V CDR1 and CDR2: SEHNR, FQNEAQ (reference sequence). The variable domain in full, with the rest retrieved from reference TRBV7-9 and TRBJ2-7, is DTGVSQNPRHKITKRGQNVTFRCDPISEHNRLYWYRQTLGQGPEFLTYFQNEAQLEKSRLLSDRFSAERPKGSFSTLEIQRTEQGDSAMYLCASSLPTAGDEQYFGPGTRLTVT.

This clonotype was picked up many times. This sequence joins TRBV12-3 or TRBV12-4 and TRBJ2-7; D assignment may be TRBD1 or TRBD2 (6 bases each). The CDR3 runs to 16 residues. V was pared by 0 bases and J by 2 bases, with 14 bases between. The CDR3 region is CASSLAAPGATYEQYF. The DNA for the CDR3 is TGTGCCAGCAGTTTAGCCGCTCCGGGGGCAACCTACGAGCAGTACTTC.

There are many counts of this clonotype. V gene TRBV2 combines with J gene TRBJ1-5, with a possible D match to TRBD1 (6 bases). The V gene lost 4 bases and the J gene lost 4 bases, with 14 bases spanning the gap. Germline CDR1 reads SNHLY; CDR2 reads FYNNEI. The CDR3 spans 15 residues. CDR3 sequence (DNA): TGTGCCAGCAGTGCGCCAAGGCAGGGGAATCAGCCCCAGCATTTT. This codes for CASSAPRQGNQPQHF.

This clonotype was recorded many times. The genes are TRBV30 and TRBJ1-3; D call uncertain. Trimming removed 0 bases from V and 0 bases from J, with 12 bases in between. This CDR3 is built from 16 residues. In germline, CDR1 is GTSNPN, CDR2 SVGIG (reference sequence). Here the CDR3 reads CAWSVVPLSSGNTIYF. DNA for the CDR3: TGTGCCTGGAGTGTAGTCCCCTTGAGCTCTGGAAACACCATATATTTT.

This clonotype was counted ten times or more. This sequence joins TRBV2 and TRBJ2-3; D gene uncertain. The ends were cut back, 3 bases at V and 2 bases at J, with 9 bases in the middle. Per germline, CDR1 SNHLY and CDR2 FYNNEI. The CDR3 is 14 amino acids. The CDR3 DNA reads TGTGCCAGCAGTGAGGACCTGGCCACAGATACGCAGTATTTT. Its protein product is CASSEDLATDTQYF. Combining the CDR3 with reference TRBV2 and TRBJ2-3 gives the whole variable domain EPEVTQTPSHQVTQMGQEVILRCVPISNHLYFYWYRQILGQKVEFLVSFYNNEISEKSEIFDDQFSVERPDGSNFTLKIRSTKLEDSAMYFCASSEDLATDTQYFGPGTRLTVL.

This clonotype appeared many times. V usage is TRBV7-2 and J usage is TRBJ2-5; 7 bases map to TRBD1. Germline loops: CDR1 SGHTA, CDR2 FQGNSA. The CDR3 sequence is 15 residues long. The trim removed 3 bases at V and 2 bases at J, leaving 6 bases unmatched. For the CDR3, the DNA is TGTGCCAGCAGCTTCGAAAGGGACAGTCAAGAGACCCAGTACTTC. Translating gives CASSFERDSQETQYF. Supplemented by reference TRBV7-2 and TRBJ2-5, the full variable domain reads GAGVSQSPSNKVTEKGKDVELRCDPISGHTALYWYRQSLGQGLEFLIYFQGNSAPDKSGLPSDRFSAERTGGSVSTLTIQRTQQEDSAVYLCASSFERDSQETQYFGPGTRLLVL.

There are many counts of this clonotype. The gene calls are TRBV7-2 and TRBJ1-3; TRBD1 agrees at 9 bases. Germline V gene sequence: CDR1 SGHTA, CDR2 FQGNSA. The CDR3 has 16 amino acids. The V and J ends lost 5 bases and 2 bases, in that order; junction bases with no gene match: 7. The CDR3 region is CASSQDRGETGNTIYF. In DNA, the CDR3 is TGTGCCAGCAGCCAGGACAGGGGAGAAACTGGAAACACCATATATTTT.

This clonotype was counted ten times or more. The rearrangement uses TRBV20-1 and TRBJ1-6; the D is unclear. The CDR3 is 10 amino acids. CDR1 DFQATT and CDR2 SNEGSKA come from the germline V gene (reference sequence). Trimming removed 5 bases at V and 17 bases at J, with 13 bases between. Here the CDR3 reads CSAGGPNIHF. Written as DNA, the CDR3 is TGCAGTGCTGGAGGACCGAATATCCACTTT.

This clonotype occurred many times. This rearrangement joins TRBV10-2 to TRBJ2-1; 8 bases align to TRBD1. The CDR3 length is 16 residues. V lost 5 bases, J lost 6 bases, and 12 bases stayed unmatched. The germline CDR1 and CDR2 sequences are WSHSY and SAAADI. Here the CDR3 DNA reads TGCGCCAGCAGTCCGCTATGGACAGGGCTTCCCAATGAGCAGTTCTTC. The encoded protein is CASSPLWTGLPNEQFF.

This clonotype was seen ten or more times. The rearrangement joins TRBV2 to TRBJ2-3; tentatively, D is TRBD2 (7 bases). This CDR3 is 15 amino acids long. Germline CDR1 and CDR2: SNHLY and FYNNEI. V was shortened by 6 bases and J by 5 bases, with 18 bases between the two germline ends. The CDR3 protein is CASRWGGGRRDTQYF. In DNA form, the CDR3 reads TGTGCCAGCAGGTGGGGCGGGGGCCGGAGAGATACGCAGTATTTT.

This clonotype has at least ten counts. The rearrangement links TRBV12-3 or TRBV12-4 to TRBJ1-4, with a tentative D call TRBD1 (5 bases). The CDR3 consists of 12 residues. CDR3 residues: CPTGKEVEKLFF. CDR3 coding DNA: TGTCCCACAGGAAAAGAGGTCGAAAAACTGTTTTTT.

This clonotype appeared many times. In DNA, the CDR3 is TGTGCCAGCAGCTGGGACACATCCTATAATTCACCCCTCCACTTT. Translating gives CASSWDTSYNSPLHF. V gene TRBV7-2 combines with J gene TRBJ1-6; D perhaps matches TRBD1 (6 bases). Trimming shortened V by 4 bases and J by 1 base, and 8 bases separated the two germline ends. This CDR3 is 15 amino acids long. The germline V gene has CDR1 SGHTA and CDR2 FQGNSA.